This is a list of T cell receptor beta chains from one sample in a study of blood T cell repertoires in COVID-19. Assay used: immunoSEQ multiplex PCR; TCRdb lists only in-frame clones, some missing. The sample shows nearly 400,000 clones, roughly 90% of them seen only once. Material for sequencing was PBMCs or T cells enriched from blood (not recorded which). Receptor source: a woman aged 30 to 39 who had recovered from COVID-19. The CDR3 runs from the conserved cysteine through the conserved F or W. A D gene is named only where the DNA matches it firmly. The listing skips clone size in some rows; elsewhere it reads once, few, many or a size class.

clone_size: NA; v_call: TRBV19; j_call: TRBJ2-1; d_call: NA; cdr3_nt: TGTGCCAGTAGTATGACTCGGGGGTTTTACAATGAGCAGTTCTTC; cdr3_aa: CASSMTRGFYNEQFF
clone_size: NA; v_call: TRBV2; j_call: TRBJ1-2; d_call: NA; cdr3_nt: TGTGCCAGCAGTGTTCTAAGAGATAACTATGGCTACACCTTC; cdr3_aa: CASSVLRDNYGYTF
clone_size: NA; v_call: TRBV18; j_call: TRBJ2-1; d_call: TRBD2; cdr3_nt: TGTGCCAGCTCATCCACGGTTCTAGCGGGGGGGGATGAGCAGTTCTTC; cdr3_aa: CASSSTVLAGGDEQFF
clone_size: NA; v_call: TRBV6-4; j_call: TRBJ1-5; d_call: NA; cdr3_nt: TGTGCCAGCAGTGAGGAGGGAGGGCAGCCCCAGCATTTT; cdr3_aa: CASSEEGGQPQHF
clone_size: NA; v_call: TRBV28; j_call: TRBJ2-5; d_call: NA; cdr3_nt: TGTGCCAGCAGCACCCTCCGGGGCCAAGAGACCCAGTACTTC; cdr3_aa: CASSTLRGQETQYF
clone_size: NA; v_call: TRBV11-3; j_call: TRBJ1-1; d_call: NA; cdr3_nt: TGTGCCAGCAGCTTAGACAGGCACACTGAAGCTTTCTTT; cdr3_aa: CASSLDRHTEAFF
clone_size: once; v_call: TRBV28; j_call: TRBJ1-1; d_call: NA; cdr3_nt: TGTGCCAGCAGTCCACAGCAGGAAGGCACTGAAGCTTTCTTT; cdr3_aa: CASSPQQEGTEAFF
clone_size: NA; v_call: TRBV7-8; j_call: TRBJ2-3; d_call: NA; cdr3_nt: TGTGCCAGCAGCCCCCAAAGCGCACACACAGATACGCAGTATTTT; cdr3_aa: CASSPQSAHTDTQYF
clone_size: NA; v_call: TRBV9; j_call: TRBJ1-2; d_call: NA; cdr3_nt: TGTGCCAGCAGCGTAGGAGGAGGGTCTAACTATGGCTACACCTTC; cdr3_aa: CASSVGGGSNYGYTF
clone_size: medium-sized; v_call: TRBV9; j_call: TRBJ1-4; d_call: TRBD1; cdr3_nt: TGTGCCAGCAGCGCGACAGGGGACGGGAGAGAAAAACTGTTTTTT; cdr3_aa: CASSATGDGREKLFF
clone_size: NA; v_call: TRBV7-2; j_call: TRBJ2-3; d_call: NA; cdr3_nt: TGTGCCAGCAGCTTAGTTTGGCGGGTTGATTTAAGTACGCAGTATTTT; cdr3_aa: CASSLVWRVDLSTQYF
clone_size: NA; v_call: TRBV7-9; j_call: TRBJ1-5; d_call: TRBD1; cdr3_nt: TGTGCCAGTTCGTCCAACCGGGACAGCAGAAATCAGCCCCAGCATTTT; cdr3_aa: CASSSNRDSRNQPQHF
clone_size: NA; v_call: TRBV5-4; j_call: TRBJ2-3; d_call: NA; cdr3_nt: TGTGCCAGCAGCTTGGAAGGGAGCGGGGATACGCAGTATTTT; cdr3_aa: CASSLEGSGDTQYF
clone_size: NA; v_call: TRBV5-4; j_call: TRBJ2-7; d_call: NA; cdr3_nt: TGTGCCAGCAGCTTAAGGGGGGGAGCCCACTACGAGCAGTACTTC; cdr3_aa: CASSLRGGAHYEQYF
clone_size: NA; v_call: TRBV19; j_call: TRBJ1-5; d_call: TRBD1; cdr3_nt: TGTGCCAGTACCAAGGGACAGCATCTCAATCAGCCCCAGCATTTT; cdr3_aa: CASTKGQHLNQPQHF
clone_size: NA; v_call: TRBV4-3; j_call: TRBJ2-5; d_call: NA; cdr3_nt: TGCGCCAGCAGCCAAGAGGCGGGAGAGACCCAGTACTTC; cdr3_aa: CASSQEAGETQYF
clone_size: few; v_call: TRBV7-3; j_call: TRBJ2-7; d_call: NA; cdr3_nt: TGTGCCAGCAGCTTCTTAGATTCCAACGAGCAGTACTTC; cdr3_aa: CASSFLDSNEQYF
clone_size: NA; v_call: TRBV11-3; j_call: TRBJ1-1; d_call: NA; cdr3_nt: TGTGCCAGCAGCCCATCCAGGGGAGTGAACACTGAAGCTTTCTTT; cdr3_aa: CASSPSRGVNTEAFF
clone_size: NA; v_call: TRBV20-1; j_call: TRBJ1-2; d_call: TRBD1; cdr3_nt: TGCAGTGCTGGTGTTAGACAGGGTCAGCATGGCTACACCTTC; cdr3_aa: CSAGVRQGQHGYTF
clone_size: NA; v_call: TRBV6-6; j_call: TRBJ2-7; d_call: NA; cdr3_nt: TGTGCCAGCAGCGCTTTACGGGAGCAGTACTTC; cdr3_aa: CASSALREQYF
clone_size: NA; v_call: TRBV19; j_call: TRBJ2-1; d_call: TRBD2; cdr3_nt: TGTGCCAGTAGGGGGGGGAACAATGAGCAGTTCTTC; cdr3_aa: CASRGGNNEQFF
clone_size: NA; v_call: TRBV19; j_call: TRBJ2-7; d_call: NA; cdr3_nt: TGTGCCACGGCGGGCCGATTCGATACCTACGAGCAGTACTTC; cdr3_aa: CATAGRFDTYEQYF
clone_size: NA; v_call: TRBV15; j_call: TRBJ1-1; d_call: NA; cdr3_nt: TGTGCCACGCGAGTTAAAATGAACACTGAAGCTTTCTTT; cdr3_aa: CATRVKMNTEAFF
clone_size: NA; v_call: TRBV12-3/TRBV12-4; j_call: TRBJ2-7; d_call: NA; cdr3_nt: TGTGCCAGCAGTAAGACAGGCTACGAGCAGTACTTC; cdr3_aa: CASSKTGYEQYF
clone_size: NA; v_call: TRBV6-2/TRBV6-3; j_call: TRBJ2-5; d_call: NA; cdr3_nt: TGTGCCAGCAGTCCGACTAGAGAGACCCAGTACTTC; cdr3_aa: CASSPTRETQYF
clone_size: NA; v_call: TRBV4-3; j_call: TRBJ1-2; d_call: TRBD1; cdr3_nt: TGCGCCAGCAGCCAAATTACAGGGGGCGCGGATGGCTACACCTTC; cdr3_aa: CASSQITGGADGYTF
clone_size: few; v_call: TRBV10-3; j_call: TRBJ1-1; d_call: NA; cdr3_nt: TGTGCCATCAGTGAGTCGGGACTTGAAGCTTTCTTT; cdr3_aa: CAISESGLEAFF
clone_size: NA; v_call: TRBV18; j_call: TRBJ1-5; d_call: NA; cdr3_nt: TGTGCCAGCTCACTGGGGGGGACCTCCAATCAGCCCCAGCATTTT; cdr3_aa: CASSLGGTSNQPQHF
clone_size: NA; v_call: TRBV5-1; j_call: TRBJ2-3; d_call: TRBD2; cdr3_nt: TGCGCCAGCGGGCAAAGCGGGGGGGTGGATACGCAGTATTTT; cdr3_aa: CASGQSGGVDTQYF
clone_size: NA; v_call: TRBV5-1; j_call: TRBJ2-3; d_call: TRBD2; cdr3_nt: TGCGCCAGCAGCTCATCCGGGACTAACCTAGCAGATACGCAGTATTTT; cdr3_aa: CASSSSGTNLADTQYF
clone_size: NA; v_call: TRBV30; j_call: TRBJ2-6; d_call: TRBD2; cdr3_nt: TGTGCCTACCGAGCGGGGGCGGCTGGGGCCAACGTCCTGACTTTC; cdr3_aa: CAYRAGAAGANVLTF
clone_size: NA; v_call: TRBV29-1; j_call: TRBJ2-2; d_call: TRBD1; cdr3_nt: TGCAGCGGAAGACAGGGGGCCGGGGAGCTGTTTTTT; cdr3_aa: CSGRQGAGELFF
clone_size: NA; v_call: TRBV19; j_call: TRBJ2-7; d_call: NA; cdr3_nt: TGTGCCAGTAGTTCCCTCTACGAGCAGTACTTC; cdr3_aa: CASSSLYEQYF
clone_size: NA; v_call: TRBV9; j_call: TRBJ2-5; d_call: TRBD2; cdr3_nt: TGTGCCAGCAGCTCCGGACTAGCGGGGGAATGGTATAACCAAGAGACCCAGTACTTC; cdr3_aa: CASSSGLAGEWYNQETQYF
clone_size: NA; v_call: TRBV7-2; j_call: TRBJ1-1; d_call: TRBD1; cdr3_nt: TGTGCCAGCAGCATGGAGACAGGGCTTAACACTGAAGCTTTCTTT; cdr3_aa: CASSMETGLNTEAFF
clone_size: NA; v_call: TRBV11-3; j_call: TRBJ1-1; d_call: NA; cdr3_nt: TGTGCCAGCAGCTTAGTTGGGCGCGAGGGGAACACTGAAGCTTTCTTT; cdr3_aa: CASSLVGREGNTEAFF
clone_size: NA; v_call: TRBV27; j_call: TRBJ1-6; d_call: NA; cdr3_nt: TGTGCCAGCAGTTTATCGTTCGGGAAGTATAATTCACCCCTCCACTTT; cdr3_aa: CASSLSFGKYNSPLHF
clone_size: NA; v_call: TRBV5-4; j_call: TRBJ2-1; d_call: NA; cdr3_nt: TGTGCCAGCAGCTCGTCAGCCAGGTCCTACAATGAGCAGTTCTTC; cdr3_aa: CASSSSARSYNEQFF
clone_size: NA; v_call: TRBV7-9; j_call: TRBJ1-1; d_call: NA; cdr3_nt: TGTGCCAGCAGCGCCCGTGTAGATTTTTCTACTGAAGCTTTCTTT; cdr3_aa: CASSARVDFSTEAFF
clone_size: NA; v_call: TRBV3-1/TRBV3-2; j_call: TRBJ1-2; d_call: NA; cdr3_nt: TGTGCCAGCAGCCAAGATTTGATAGCTAACTATGGCTACACCTTC; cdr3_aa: CASSQDLIANYGYTF
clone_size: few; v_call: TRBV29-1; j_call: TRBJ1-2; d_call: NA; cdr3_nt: TGCAGCGCGGGATTTAGGGGGGGCGGCTACACCTTC; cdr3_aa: CSAGFRGGGYTF
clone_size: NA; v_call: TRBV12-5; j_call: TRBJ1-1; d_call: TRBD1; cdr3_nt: TGTGCTAGTGGTTTTACAGGGGCCACTGAAGCTTTCTTT; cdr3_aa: CASGFTGATEAFF
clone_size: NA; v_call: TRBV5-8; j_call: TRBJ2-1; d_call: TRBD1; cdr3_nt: TGTGCCAGCAGCTCGGGACAGACCTACAATGAGCAGTTCTTC; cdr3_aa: CASSSGQTYNEQFF
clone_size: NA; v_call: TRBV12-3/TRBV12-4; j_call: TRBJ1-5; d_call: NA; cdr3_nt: TGTGCCAGCACCGGCCAGGGCCAGCCCCAGCATTTT; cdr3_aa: CASTGQGQPQHF
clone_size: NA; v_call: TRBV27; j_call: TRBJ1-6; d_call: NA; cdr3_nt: TGTGCCAGCAGTCTGGCAGGGAGGAGGACATCCTATAATTCACCCCTCCACTTT; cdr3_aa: CASSLAGRRTSYNSPLHF
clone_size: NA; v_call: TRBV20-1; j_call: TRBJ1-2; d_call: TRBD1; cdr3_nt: TGCAGTGCTAGAGGGACAGGGGGCTACACCTTC; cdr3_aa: CSARGTGGYTF